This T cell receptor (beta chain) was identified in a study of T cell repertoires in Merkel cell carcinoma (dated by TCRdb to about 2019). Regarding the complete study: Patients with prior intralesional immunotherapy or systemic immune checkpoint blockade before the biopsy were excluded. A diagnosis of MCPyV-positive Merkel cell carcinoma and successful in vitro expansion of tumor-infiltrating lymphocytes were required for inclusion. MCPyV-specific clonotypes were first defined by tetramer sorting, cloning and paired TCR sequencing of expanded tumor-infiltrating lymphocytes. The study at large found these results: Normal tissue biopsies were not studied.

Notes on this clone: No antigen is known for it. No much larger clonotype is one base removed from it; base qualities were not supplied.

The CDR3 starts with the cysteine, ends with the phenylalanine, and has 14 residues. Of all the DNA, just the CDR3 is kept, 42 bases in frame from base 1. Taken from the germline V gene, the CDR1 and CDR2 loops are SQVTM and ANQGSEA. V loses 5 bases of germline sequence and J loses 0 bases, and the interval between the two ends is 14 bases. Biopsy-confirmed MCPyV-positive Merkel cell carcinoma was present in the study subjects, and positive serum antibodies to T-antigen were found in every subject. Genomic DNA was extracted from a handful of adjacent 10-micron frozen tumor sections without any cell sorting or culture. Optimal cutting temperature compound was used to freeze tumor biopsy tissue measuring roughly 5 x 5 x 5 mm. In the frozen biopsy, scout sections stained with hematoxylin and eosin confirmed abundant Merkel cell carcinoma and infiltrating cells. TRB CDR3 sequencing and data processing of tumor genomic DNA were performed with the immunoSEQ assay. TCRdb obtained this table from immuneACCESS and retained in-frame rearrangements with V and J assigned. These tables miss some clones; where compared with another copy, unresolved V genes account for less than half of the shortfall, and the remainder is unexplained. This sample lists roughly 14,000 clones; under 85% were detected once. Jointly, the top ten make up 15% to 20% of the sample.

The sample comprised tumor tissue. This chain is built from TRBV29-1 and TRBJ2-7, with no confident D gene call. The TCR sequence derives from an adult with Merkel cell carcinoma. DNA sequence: TGCAGCGTTTCGGACGGTTTTAGCTCCTACGAGCAGTACTTC. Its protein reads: CSVSDGFSSYEQYF.